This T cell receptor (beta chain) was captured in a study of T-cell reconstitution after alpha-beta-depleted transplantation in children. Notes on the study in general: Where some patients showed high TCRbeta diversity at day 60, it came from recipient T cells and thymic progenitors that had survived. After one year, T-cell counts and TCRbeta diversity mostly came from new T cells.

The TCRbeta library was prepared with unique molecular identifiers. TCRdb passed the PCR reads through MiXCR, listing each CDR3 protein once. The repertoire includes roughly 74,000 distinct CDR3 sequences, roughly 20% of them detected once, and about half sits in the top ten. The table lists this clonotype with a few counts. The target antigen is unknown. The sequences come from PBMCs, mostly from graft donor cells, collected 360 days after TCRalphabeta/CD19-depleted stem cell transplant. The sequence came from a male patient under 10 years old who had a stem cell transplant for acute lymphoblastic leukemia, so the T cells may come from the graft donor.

The CDR3 DNA follows: TGTGCCAGCAGTGGACACGGACAGGGCAACAATGAGCAGTTCTTC. Amino acids: CASSGHGQGNNEQFF. The V call is TRBV12-3 or TRBV12-4, the J call TRBJ2-1; 8 bases line up with TRBD1. The J segment lost 5 bases and the V segment lost 5 bases, leaving 8 bases of the junction unmatched. This CDR3 region has 15 residues.